A single T cell receptor (beta chain) is shown here with its context. The antigen is undetermined. This sample is drawn from a study of blood T cells in healthy people across ages. The study's findings and limits: Higher diversity, along with more naive CD4+ cells, distinguished long-lived donors from aged donors.

Sample-barcoded 5' priming and a J-beta primer mix drove a second PCR of about 6 to 12 cycles. Tags on each cDNA molecule came from a template-switch adaptor with 12 random nucleotides. Every sample gave at least 3 million paired-end reads containing CDR3. A single record per CDR3 protein comes from TCRdb applying MiXCR to the 5' RACE reads. The table records 1.8 million or so distinct CDR3 sequences, about two fifths of them present only once. The CDR3 contains 15 residues. Trimming removed 0 bases from V and 10 bases from J, with 16 bases in between. Germline CDR1 is DFQATT and CDR2 is SNEGSKA (reference sequence).

J is TRBJ1-6 and V is TRBV20-1; tentative D call: TRBD1 (5 bases). Source material: blood. The TCR originated in a human donor in good health. In DNA form, the CDR3 reads TGCAGTGCTAGAGATCCTGGCAGGGTGCCATCACCCCTCCACTTT. The encoded protein is CSARDPGRVPSPLHF.